What follows describes a single T cell receptor beta chain. Its target is not known. CDR1 LNHDA and CDR2 SQIVND come from the germline V gene (reference sequence). The ends lost 6 bases at V and 7 bases at J; junction bases unmatched: 12. The CDR3 consists of 15 residues. This entry comes from a study of lymphopenia after photon versus proton radiotherapy. Whole-study findings and limits: Only patients who died were analyzed for survival; proton advantage is unproven. Relative stability marked proton patients; photon patients lost diversity and naive cells. Oligoclonal CD8+ Temra expansion after nadir drove photon patients' diversity drop.

This table comes from immunoSEQ multiplex PCR, and its TCRdb copy is limited to in-frame clones, with some not included. The sample carries about 160,000 clones, less than 90% recorded once. This clonotype originated in a man aged 45 to 65 with gastric cancer. This chain joins TRBV19 and TRBJ1-2; TRBD1 aligns across 9 bases. Sequences were derived from peripheral blood, sampled from a patient treated with photon-based radiotherapy. CDR3 in DNA: TGTGCCAGTAGGGCCCGGACAGGGGAATCGAGTGGCTACACCTTC. It is translated as CASRARTGESSGYTF.